This T cell receptor beta chain was captured in a study of CXCR3-negative and CXCR3-positive naive CD8 T cells. Study-wide background: The dataset comprises about 135 million TRB reads in total, with about 1.5 +/- 0.3 million reads per library.

The CDR3 is 15 residues long. Germline CDR1 is SQVTM and CDR2 is ANQGSEA. A note on this clonotype: Its antigen is not identified.

The method, 5' RACE with UMI labels, was used to prepare the TRB cDNA libraries. Using the 5' RACE reads, TCRdb records one entry per CDR3 protein without DNA. The listing contains approximately 140,000 distinct CDR3 sequences. Findings and limits, study-wide: Against CXCR3-negative naive cells, CXCR3-positive naive cells showed more hydrophobic TRB CDR3s.

CD45RO-CCR7+CD27+CD95- defined naive CD8+ T cells. Source material: naive CXCR3+ CD8+ T cells from blood. Subset here: CD45RO-CCR7+CD27+CD95- naive CD8+ T cells expressing CXCR3 (TNR3+). The sequence derives from a human donor in good health. Some clones in this sample may be carry-over from other donors' samples. This chain connects TRBV29-1 to TRBJ2-1; absent DNA, TCRdb's TRBD2 call cannot be checked. The CDR3 is CSVEVAVSSYNEQFF.